Here is one T cell receptor beta chain with its context. Through a sample-barcoded 5' primer and a J-beta primer mix, a second PCR was run for roughly 7 to 12 cycles. Via MiXCR, TCRdb re-called the 5' RACE reads, giving one row per CDR3 protein. The table lists 700,000 to 850,000 distinct CDR3 sequences, roughly 50% of them singletons. Trimming pared 5 bases from V and 3 bases from J, leaving 8 bases between. CDR1 is SQVTM and CDR2 is ANQGSEA in the germline V gene. The length of the CDR3 is 11 residues. The data originate from a study of blood T cells in healthy people across ages. The sequence derives from an elderly man in good health. The genes are TRBV29-1 and TRBJ2-7; D perhaps matches TRBD1 (6 bases). Sequenced: blood. The CDR3 nucleotides are TGCAGCGTTATAGGGGGCTACGAGCAGTACTTC. Protein sequence: CSVIGGYEQYF.